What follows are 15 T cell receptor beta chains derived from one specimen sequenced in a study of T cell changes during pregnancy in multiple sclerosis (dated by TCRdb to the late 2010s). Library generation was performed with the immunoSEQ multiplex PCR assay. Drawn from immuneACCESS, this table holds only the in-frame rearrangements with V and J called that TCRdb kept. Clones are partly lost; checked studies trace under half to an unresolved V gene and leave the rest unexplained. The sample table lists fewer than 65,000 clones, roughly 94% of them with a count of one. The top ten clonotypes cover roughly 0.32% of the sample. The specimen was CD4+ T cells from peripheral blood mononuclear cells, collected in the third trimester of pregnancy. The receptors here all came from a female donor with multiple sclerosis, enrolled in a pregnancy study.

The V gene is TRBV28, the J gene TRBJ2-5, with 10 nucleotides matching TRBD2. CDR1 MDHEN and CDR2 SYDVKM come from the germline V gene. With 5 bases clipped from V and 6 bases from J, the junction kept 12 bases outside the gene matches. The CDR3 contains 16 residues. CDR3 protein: CASSPPGGSGRKTQYF. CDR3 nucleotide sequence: TGTGCCAGCAGTCCCCCGGGGGGTAGCGGGAGGAAGACCCAGTACTTC.

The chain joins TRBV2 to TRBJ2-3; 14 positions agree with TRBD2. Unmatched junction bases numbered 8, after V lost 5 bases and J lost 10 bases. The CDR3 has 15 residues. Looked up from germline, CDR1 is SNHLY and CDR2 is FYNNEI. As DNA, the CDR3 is TGTGCCAGCAGTTCTCGACTAGCGGGAGGGGACCCGCAGTATTTT. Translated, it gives CASSSRLAGGDPQYF.

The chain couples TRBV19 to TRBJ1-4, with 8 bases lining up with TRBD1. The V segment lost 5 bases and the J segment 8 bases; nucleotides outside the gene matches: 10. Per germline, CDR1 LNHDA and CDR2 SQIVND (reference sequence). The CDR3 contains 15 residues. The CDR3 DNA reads TGTGCCAGTAGTCCGACCGGGACAGGTTGGGAAAAACTGTTTTTT. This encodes CASSPTGTGWEKLFF. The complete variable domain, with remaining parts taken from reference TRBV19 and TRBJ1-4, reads DGGITQSPKYLFRKEGQNVTLSCEQNLNHDAMYWYRQDPGQGLRLIYYSQIVNDFQKGDIAEGYSVSREKKESFPLTVTSAQKNPTAFYLCASSPTGTGWEKLFFGSGTQLSVL.

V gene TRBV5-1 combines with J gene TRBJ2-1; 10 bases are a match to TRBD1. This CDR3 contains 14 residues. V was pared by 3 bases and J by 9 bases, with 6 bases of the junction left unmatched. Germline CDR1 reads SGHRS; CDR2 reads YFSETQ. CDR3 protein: CASSSGQGGVEQFF. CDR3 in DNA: TGCGCCAGCAGCTCCGGACAGGGGGGGGTTGAGCAGTTCTTC.

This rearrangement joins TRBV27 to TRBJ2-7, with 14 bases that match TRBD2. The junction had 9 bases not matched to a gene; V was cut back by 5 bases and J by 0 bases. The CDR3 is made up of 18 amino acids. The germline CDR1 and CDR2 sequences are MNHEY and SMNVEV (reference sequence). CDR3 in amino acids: CASSPPGTSGSSSYEQYF. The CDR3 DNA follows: TGTGCCAGCAGTCCCCCCGGGACTAGCGGGAGTAGCTCCTACGAGCAGTACTTC.

CDR3 protein: CASSIPTGGGNQPQHF. The CDR3 coding sequence is TGTGCCAGTAGTATACCGACAGGGGGTGGCAATCAGCCCCAGCATTTT. The J gene is TRBJ1-5, the V gene TRBV19; 9 bases are a match to TRBD1. CDR3 length: 16 residues. V lost 2 bases and J lost 2; bases outside the gene matches: 4. Per the germline V gene, CDR1 is LNHDA and CDR2 is SQIVND (reference sequence).

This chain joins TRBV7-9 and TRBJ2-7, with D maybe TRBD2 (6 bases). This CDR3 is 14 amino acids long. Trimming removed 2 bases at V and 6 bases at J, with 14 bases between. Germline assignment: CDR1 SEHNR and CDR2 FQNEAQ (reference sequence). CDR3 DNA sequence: TGTGCCAGCAGCTTAAACCGGGAGTCGGGCGAGCAGTACTTC. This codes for CASSLNRESGEQYF.

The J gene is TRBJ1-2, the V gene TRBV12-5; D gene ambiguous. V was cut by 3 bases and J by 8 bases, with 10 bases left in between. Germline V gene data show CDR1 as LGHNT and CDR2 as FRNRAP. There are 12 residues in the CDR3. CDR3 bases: TGTGCTAGTGGTTTTTCCGGGGAAGGCTACACCTTC. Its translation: CASGFSGEGYTF.

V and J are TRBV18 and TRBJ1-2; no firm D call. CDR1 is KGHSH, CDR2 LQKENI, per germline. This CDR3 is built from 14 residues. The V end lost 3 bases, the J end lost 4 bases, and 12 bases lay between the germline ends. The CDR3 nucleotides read TGTGCCAGCTCACCGGAGGGCGGCAGCTATGGCTACACCTTC. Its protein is CASSPEGGSYGYTF.

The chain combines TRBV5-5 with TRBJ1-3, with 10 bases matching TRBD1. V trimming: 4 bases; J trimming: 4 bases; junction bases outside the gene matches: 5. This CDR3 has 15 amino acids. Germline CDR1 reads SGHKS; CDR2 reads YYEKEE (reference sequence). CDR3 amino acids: CASSRGTGDGNTIYF. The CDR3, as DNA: TGTGCCAGCAGCCGGGGGACAGGGGACGGAAACACCATATATTTT.

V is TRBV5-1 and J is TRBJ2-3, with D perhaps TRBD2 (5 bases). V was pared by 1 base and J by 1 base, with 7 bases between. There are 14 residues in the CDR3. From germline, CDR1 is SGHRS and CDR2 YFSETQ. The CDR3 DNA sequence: TGCGCCAGCAGCTTGAATAGCGGCACAGATACGCAGTATTTT. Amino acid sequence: CASSLNSGTDTQYF.

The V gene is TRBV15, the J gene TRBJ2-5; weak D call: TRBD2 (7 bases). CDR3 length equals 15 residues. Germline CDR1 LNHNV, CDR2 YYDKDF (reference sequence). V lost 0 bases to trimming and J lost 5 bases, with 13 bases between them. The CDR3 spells CATSRDSGGHETQYF. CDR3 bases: TGTGCCACCAGCAGAGATTCGGGGGGCCACGAGACCCAGTACTTC. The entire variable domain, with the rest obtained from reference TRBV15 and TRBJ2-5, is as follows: DAMVIQNPRYQVTQFGKPVTLSCSQTLNHNVMYWYQQKSSQAPKLLFHYYDKDFNNEADTPDNFQSRRPNTSFCFLDIRSPGLGDTAMYLCATSRDSGGHETQYFGPGTRLLVL.

The CDR3 coding sequence is TGTGCCAGCAGCTACGGACAGCTCGGCTCTGGAAACACCATATATTTT. As protein: CASSYGQLGSGNTIYF. J is TRBJ1-3 and V is TRBV7-2; maybe TRBD1 (6 bases). The CDR3 is made up of 16 amino acids. Germline V gene sequence: CDR1 SGHTA, CDR2 FQGNSA. V lost 4 bases and J 0 bases, leaving 13 bases between the germline ends.

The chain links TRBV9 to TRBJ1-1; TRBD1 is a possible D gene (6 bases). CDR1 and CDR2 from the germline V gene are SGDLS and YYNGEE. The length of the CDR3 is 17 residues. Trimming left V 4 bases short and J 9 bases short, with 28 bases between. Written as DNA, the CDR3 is TGTGCCAGCAGCCCTATGCCGGGACAAGGATTTGTCGGCCAAGCTTTCTTT. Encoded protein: CASSPMPGQGFVGQAFF.

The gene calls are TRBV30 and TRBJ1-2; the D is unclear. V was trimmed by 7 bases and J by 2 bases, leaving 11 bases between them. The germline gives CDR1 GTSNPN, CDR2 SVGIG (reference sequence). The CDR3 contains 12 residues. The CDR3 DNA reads TGTGCCTTATTTGGGGAGAACTATGGCTACACCTTC. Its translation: CALFGENYGYTF.